One sample yielded the 22 T cell receptor beta chains listed below, sequenced in a study of tumor and adjacent non-tumor tissue in lung cancer. This sample's RNA came from whole unsorted tissue. TCRbeta libraries were built with three rounds of nested PCR, modified from ARM-PCR. TCRdb used MiXCR to reprocess the multiplex PCR reads, holding one entry per CDR3 protein. The sample comprises over 110,000 distinct CDR3 sequences, approximately 72% of which are singletons, and about 20% rests with the top ten. The sequenced sample was lung tumor tissue. These receptors were collected from a man aged 55 to 69 with small cell lung cancer.

The chain is built from TRBV12-3 or TRBV12-4 and TRBJ2-2; perhaps D is TRBD1 or TRBD2 (5 bases each). Trimming removed 5 bases from V and 7 bases from J, with 17 bases in between. This CDR3 is 15 amino acids long. The CDR3 nucleotides read TGTGCCAGCAGTCGCCCGGGACCAGGAATCGGGGAGCTGTTTTTT. Translation: CASSRPGPGIGELFF.

V and J are TRBV20-1 and TRBJ1-4; possible D gene TRBD1, 5 bases. CDR1 and CDR2 (germline): DFQATT, SNEGSKA (reference sequence). The length of the CDR3 is 13 residues. The V gene lost 4 bases and the J gene lost 5 bases, with 11 bases spanning the gap. The CDR3 DNA reads as TGCAGTGCTAATAGACAGAGAAATGAAAAACTGTTTTTT. This gives the protein CSANRQRNEKLFF.

A remark on this clonotype: The conserved phenylalanine or tryptophan is not found at the CDR3 terminus, so this likely reflects a read error. The chain carries TRBV11-3 and TRBJ2-1; D not resolved. V dropped 3 bases and J dropped 9 bases, with 9 bases sitting between them. Germline CDR1 and CDR2: SGHNT and YENEEA. CDR3 length: 12 residues. CDR3 region: CASSLGWSEQFL. CDR3 nucleotide sequence: TGTGCCAGCAGCTTGGGTTGGAGTGAGCAGTTCTTA.

Notes on this clonotype: A read error may account for a junction end that differs from germline. The rearrangement uses TRBV12-3 or TRBV12-4 and TRBJ2-2; the D gene is possibly TRBD2 (5 bases). This CDR3 is 14 amino acids long. CDR3 DNA sequence: TGTGCAAGCACTCCAAAATCAAACACCGGGGAGCTGCTTTTT. Its translation is CASTPKSNTGELLF.

This chain connects TRBV29-1 to TRBJ2-6; no clear D. Germline CDR1 is SQVTM and CDR2 is ANQGSEA. Trimming took 3 bases from V and 4 from J, leaving 7 bases between them. The CDR3 is 13 residues long. The CDR3 reads CSVDVGGANVLTF. CDR3 sequence (DNA): TGCAGCGTTGATGTGGGGGGGGCCAACGTCCTGACTTTC.

Details on this clonotype: The conserved phenylalanine or tryptophan is not found at the CDR3 terminus, so this likely reflects a read error. No DNA is shown, since the ends of the CDR3 on it are uncertain; the CDR3 is the one TCRdb lists. The CDR3 loop is CASSPITDTRYI. The V gene is TRBV11-2, the J gene TRBJ2-3. The germline CDR1 and CDR2 sequences are SGHAT and FQNNGV. Both ends counted, the CDR3 spans 12 residues.

Comment on this clonotype: At one end, the junction sequence differs from germline, possibly due to a read error. The V call is TRBV6-1, the J call TRBJ1-5, with TRBD1 as a possible D gene (6 bases). Germline V CDR1 and CDR2: MNHNS, SASEGT. This CDR3 is built from 15 residues. The CDR3 here is CASSEFRGGHQPQHF. The CDR3 bases are TGCGCCAGCAGTGAATTCAGGGGAGGGCATCAGCCCCAGCATTTT.

Worth noting for this clonotype: A read error may explain this, as a much larger clone is one base away. The chain couples TRBV4-1 to TRBJ2-4, with D perhaps matching TRBD1 or TRBD2 (6 bases each). V was shortened by 2 bases and J by 9 bases, with 14 bases between the two germline ends. Germline V CDR1 and CDR2: MGHRA, YSYEKL. CDR3 size: 14 residues. The CDR3 DNA follows: TGCGCCAGCAGCCAATACGCCAGGGGAGGCATTCAGTACTTC. This sequence encodes CASSQYARGGIQYF.

The chain links TRBV20-1 to TRBJ2-5, with 9 positions matching TRBD1. Germline CDR1 DFQATT, CDR2 SNEGSKA (reference sequence). The CDR3 sequence is 14 residues long. Germline trimming cut 0 bases from V and 4 bases from J; bases unmatched to any gene: 3. The chain's CDR3 is CSAREGQGGETQYF. DNA of the CDR3: TGCAGTGCTAGAGAGGGACAGGGAGGAGAGACCCAGTACTTC.

The chain has TRBV5-1 and TRBJ2-3; the D is unclear. V lost 8 bases and J 3 bases, leaving 13 bases between the germline ends. The germline V gene encodes CDR1 SGHRS and CDR2 YFSETQ. The CDR3 runs 13 residues. This chain's CDR3 is CASSLQLTDTQYF. The CDR3 bases are TGCGCCAGTAGCCTGCAGCTAACAGATACGCAGTATTTT. Full variable domain (rest looked up from reference TRBV5-1 and TRBJ2-3): KAGVTQTPRYLIKTRGQQVTLSCSPISGHRSVSWYQQTPGQGLQFLFEYFSETQRNKGNFPGRFSGRQFSNSRSEMNVSTLELGDSALYLCASSLQLTDTQYFGPGTRLTVL.

As concerns this clonotype: This clone may be a read error of a much larger clone one base away. The V call is TRBV20-1, the J call TRBJ2-3, with 8 nucleotides matching TRBD2. The CDR3 is 16 residues long. Germline values: CDR1 DFQATT, CDR2 SNEGSKA (reference sequence). The CDR3 DNA follows: TGCAGTGCTAAAGGGGGTGGGAGCGGGAGCACAGCTACGCAGTATTTT. Protein: CSAKGGGSGSTATQYF.

In its sample, this clonotype was seen a few times. V and J are TRBV20-1 and TRBJ2-3; 7 nucleotides line up with TRBD2. The J segment lost 3 bases and the V segment lost 1 base, leaving 7 bases of the junction unmatched. The CDR3 extends over 15 amino acids. Germline CDR1 is DFQATT and CDR2 is SNEGSKA (reference sequence). This CDR3 is CSARVLAVETDTQYF. The CDR3 bases are TGCAGTGCTAGAGTTCTAGCGGTAGAAACAGATACGCAGTATTTT.

This chain links TRBV6-2 or TRBV6-3 with TRBJ1-1; D uncertain. The CDR3 has 14 residues. Germline V gene data show CDR1 as MNHEY and CDR2 as SVGEGT. V shed 6 bases and J shed 1 base, with 12 bases lying between them. CDR3 sequence: CASRDVVPNTEAFF. CDR3 coding DNA: TGTGCCAGCAGAGACGTAGTTCCGAACACTGAAGCTTTCTTT.

The V and J genes are TRBV7-9 and TRBJ2-3; D not resolved. V was clipped by 5 bases and J by 0 bases, with 15 bases between them. Germline V CDR1 and CDR2: SEHNR, FQNEAQ (reference sequence). CDR3 length equals 16 residues. CDR3 in DNA: TGTGCCAGCAGCCCCCCTGCGGATCCAAGCACAGATACGCAGTATTTT. This gives the protein CASSPPADPSTDTQYF.

Worth noting for this clonotype: The conserved closing phenylalanine or tryptophan is absent in this CDR3, likely reflecting a read error. J is TRBJ2-2 and V is TRBV11-2, with 10 bases that match TRBD1. The CDR3 has 15 amino acids. CDR1 SGHAT and CDR2 FQNNGV come from the germline V gene. CDR3 amino acids: CARSLGTGDTRELFL. The CDR3 DNA reads TGTGCCAGGAGCTTAGGGACAGGGGACACCCGGGAGCTGTTTCTT.

Concerning this clonotype: A much larger clone differs by one base, so this may be a read error. V gene TRBV20-1 combines with J gene TRBJ1-2; no clear D gene. There are 13 residues in the CDR3. The germline V gene encodes CDR1 DFQATT and CDR2 SNEGSKA (reference sequence). Trimming removed 0 bases at V and 2 bases at J, with 7 bases between. CDR3 sequence: CSARDAGNYGYTF. CDR3 DNA: TGCAGTGCTAGAGATGCCGGGAACTATGGCTACACCTTC.

At least ten counts were recorded for this clonotype. J is TRBJ2-2 and V is TRBV20-1, with 8 bases matching TRBD2. Germline V gives CDR1 DFQATT, CDR2 SNEGSKA (reference sequence). The V and J ends lost 0 bases and 6 bases, in that order; junction bases with no gene match: 12. The CDR3 has 17 amino acids. The CDR3 sequence: CSARDLLAGPGSGELFF. CDR3 DNA sequence: TGCAGTGCTAGAGATCTGCTAGCGGGCCCGGGGTCCGGGGAGCTGTTTTTT.

This clonotype was picked up a small number of times. Here the CDR3 DNA reads TGCAGCGCGGGGCCCGGGGGCCAAAACATTCAGTACTTC. This codes for CSAGPGGQNIQYF. The chain couples TRBV20-1 to TRBJ2-4; D is possibly TRBD1 or TRBD2 (6 bases each). Germline loops: CDR1 DFQATT, CDR2 SNEGSKA (reference sequence). This CDR3 is 13 amino acids long.

Comments on this clonotype: One end of the junction fails to match germline, which may point to a read error. The chain uses TRBV11-2 and TRBJ1-1; D is undetermined. The CDR3 totals 14 residues. The germline V gene has CDR1 SGHAT and CDR2 FQNNGV. This chain's CDR3 is CASGFAIRSTEAFF. Written as DNA, the CDR3 is TGTGCCAGCGGCTTCGCCATCCGGAGCACTGAAGCTTTCTTC.

This clonotype was seen repeatedly, ten times or more. This chain joins TRBV11-3 and TRBJ2-1, with 7 bases lining up with TRBD1. Per germline, CDR1 SGHNT and CDR2 YENEEA. CDR3 size: 14 residues. The V segment lost 4 bases and the J segment 8 bases; nucleotides outside the gene matches: 8. The CDR3 DNA follows: TGTGCCAGCAGCTCGACAGGGTCCTGGGATGAGCAGTTCTTC. It encodes CASSSTGSWDEQFF.

This sequence joins TRBV11-2 and TRBJ1-1; D might be TRBD1 (5 bases). The CDR3 spans 14 residues. Germline assignment: CDR1 SGHAT and CDR2 FQNNGV. Trimming shortened V by 7 bases and J by 5 bases, and 17 bases separated the two germline ends. CDR3 nucleotides: TGTGCCAGCAATCCCATGGGGGGGGAGACTGAAGCTTTCTTT. Protein sequence: CASNPMGGETEAFF.

This clonotype was seen only a few times. This chain uses TRBV7-8 with TRBJ2-7, with 7 nucleotides matching TRBD2. Per germline, CDR1 SGHVS and CDR2 FQNEAQ. V was clipped by 5 bases and J by 3 bases; unmatched bases: 10. This CDR3 spans 15 amino acids. The CDR3 DNA reads as TGTGCCAGCAGCGACCGGACTAGTGGGCTCTACGAGCAGTACTTC. Translated, it gives CASSDRTSGLYEQYF.